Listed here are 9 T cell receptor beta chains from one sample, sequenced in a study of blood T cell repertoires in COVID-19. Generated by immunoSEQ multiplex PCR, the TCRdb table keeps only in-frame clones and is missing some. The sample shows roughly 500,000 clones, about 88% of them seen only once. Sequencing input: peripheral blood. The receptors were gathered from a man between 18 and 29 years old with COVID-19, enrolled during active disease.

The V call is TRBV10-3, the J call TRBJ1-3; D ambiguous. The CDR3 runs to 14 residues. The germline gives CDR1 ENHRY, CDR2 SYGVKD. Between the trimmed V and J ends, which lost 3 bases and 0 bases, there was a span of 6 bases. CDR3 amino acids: CAISEASSGNTIYF. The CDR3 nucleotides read TGTGCCATCAGTGAAGCTAGCTCTGGAAACACCATATATTTT.

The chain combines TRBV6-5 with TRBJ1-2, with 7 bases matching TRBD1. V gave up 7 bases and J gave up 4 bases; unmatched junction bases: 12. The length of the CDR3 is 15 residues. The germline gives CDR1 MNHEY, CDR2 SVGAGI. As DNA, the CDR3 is TGTGCCAGCACTTCTCGCCGACGACAGGGCTATGGCTACACCTTC. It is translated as CASTSRRRQGYGYTF.

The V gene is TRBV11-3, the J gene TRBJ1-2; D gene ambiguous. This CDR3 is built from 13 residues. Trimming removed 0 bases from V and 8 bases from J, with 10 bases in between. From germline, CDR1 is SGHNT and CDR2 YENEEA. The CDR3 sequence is CASSLEGVRGYTF. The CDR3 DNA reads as TGTGCCAGCAGCTTAGAAGGAGTTCGCGGCTACACCTTC. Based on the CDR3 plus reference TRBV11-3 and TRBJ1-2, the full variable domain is EAGVVQSPRYKIIEKKQPVAFWCNPISGHNTLYWYLQNLGQGPELLIRYENEEAVDDSQLPKDRFSAERLKGVDSTLKIQPAELGDSAVYLCASSLEGVRGYTFGSGTRLTVV.

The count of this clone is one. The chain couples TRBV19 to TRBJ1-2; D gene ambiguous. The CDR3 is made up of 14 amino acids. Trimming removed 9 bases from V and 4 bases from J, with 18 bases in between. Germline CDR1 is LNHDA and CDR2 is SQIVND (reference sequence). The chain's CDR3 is CASLREQGTYGYTF. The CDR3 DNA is TGTGCCAGCCTCCGGGAGCAAGGTACCTATGGCTACACCTTC. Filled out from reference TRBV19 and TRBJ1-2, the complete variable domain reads DGGITQSPKYLFRKEGQNVTLSCEQNLNHDAMYWYRQDPGQGLRLIYYSQIVNDFQKGDIAEGYSVSREKKESFPLTVTSAQKNPTAFYLCASLREQGTYGYTFGSGTRLTVV.

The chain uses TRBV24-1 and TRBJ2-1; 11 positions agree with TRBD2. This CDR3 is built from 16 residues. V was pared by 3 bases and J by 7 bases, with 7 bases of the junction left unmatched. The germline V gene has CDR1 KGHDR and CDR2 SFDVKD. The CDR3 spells CATSDRTSGSWNEQFF. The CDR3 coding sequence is TGTGCCACCAGTGATCGAACTAGCGGGAGTTGGAATGAGCAGTTCTTC.

The CDR3: CSVFREETQYF. CDR3 bases: TGCAGCGTCTTTCGGGAAGAGACCCAGTACTTC. The J gene is TRBJ2-5, the V gene TRBV29-1, with no clear D. The CDR3 loop spans 11 amino acids. Per germline, CDR1 SQVTM and CDR2 ANQGSEA. The ends were cut back, 6 bases at V and 3 bases at J, with 8 bases in the middle.

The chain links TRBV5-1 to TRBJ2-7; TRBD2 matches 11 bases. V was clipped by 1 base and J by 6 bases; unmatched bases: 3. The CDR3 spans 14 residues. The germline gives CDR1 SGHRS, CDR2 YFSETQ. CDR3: CASSLTSGSAEQYF. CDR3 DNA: TGCGCCAGCAGCTTGACTAGCGGGAGTGCCGAGCAGTACTTC.

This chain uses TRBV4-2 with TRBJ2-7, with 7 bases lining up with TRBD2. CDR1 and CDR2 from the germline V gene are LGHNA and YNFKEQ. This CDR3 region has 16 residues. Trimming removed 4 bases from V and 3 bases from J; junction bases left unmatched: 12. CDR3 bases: TGTGCCAGCAGCCTTCAACTGGCGGGGGACCGCTACGAGCAGTACTTC. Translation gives CASSLQLAGDRYEQYF.

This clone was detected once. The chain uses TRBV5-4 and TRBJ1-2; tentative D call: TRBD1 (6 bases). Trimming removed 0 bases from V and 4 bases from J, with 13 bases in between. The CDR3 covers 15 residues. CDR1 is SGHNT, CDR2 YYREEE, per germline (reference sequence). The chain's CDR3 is CASSLVQGRGYGYTF. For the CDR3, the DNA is TGTGCCAGCAGCTTGGTACAGGGTAGGGGCTATGGCTACACCTTC.